This T cell receptor beta chain is drawn from a study of PD-1 blockade in classical Hodgkin lymphoma. Measured with immunoSEQ multiplex PCR; TCRdb has only the in-frame clones, and not every one. The sample has 25,000 to 35,000 clones, under 80% seen once. About this clone: What it binds is unknown.

Whole-study results and caveats: The study reported lower baseline TCR diversity in newly diagnosed patients than in healthy donors. Why the repertoires differ is still unclear, perhaps disease activity or prior therapy. Partial responders and progressors had significantly lower baseline TCR diversity.

The CDR3 has 15 amino acids. Trimming shortened V by 1 base and J by 7 bases, and 16 bases separated the two germline ends. Looked up from germline, CDR1 is SGHVS and CDR2 is FNYEAQ. The time point was: cycle 4 day 1 (C4D1), after 6 weeks of nivolumab. There was relapse after autologous stem cell transplantation in every patient, and there was variation in brentuximab vedotin exposure. The authors purified CD4+ T cells from thawed PBMCs by magnetic negative selection. Each best response was a complete response, a partial response or progressive disease. The chain recombines TRBV7-6 with TRBJ2-5; no definite D call. The sequence came from a human donor with classical Hodgkin lymphoma. The sequenced sample was CD4+ T cells from blood, obtained before the fourth cycle of nivolumab. The CDR3 DNA sequence: TGTGCCAGCAGCTTAGTGGAGTTTGGGTTGGGGACCCAGTACTTC. The encoded protein is CASSLVEFGLGTQYF.